What follows are 27 T cell receptor beta chains derived from one specimen sequenced in a study of shared clonotypes between healthy human individuals (dated by TCRdb to between 2020 and 2021). CD8 naive samples were CD45RO-negative cells positively selected for CCR7, giving a CD45RA+CCR7+ population that excluded TemRA cells. The method was the immunoSEQ multiplex PCR assay. Here the immuneACCESS table is served through TCRdb, limited to in-frame sequences with V and J called. Missing clones are a known gap in these copies; in checked studies unresolved V genes cover under half, and the rest lacks a known reason. A total of millions of clones appear in this sample, approximately 94% of them only once. The ten biggest clones cover more than 0.95% of the sample. Sequenced sample: naive CD8+ T cells sorted from blood. This specimen's cell subset or site label, interpreted: CD45RA+CCR7+. The receptors here all came from a man between 18 and 29 years old in good health.

The rearrangement uses TRBV6-4 and TRBJ1-5; possibly TRBD1 for D (5 bases). CDR3 length equals 16 residues. CDR1 MRHNA and CDR2 SNTAGT come from the germline V gene. Trimming shortened V by 2 bases and J by 0 bases, and 11 bases separated the two germline ends. The CDR3: CASSDRGRYSNQPQHF. In DNA form, the CDR3 reads TGTGCCAGCAGTGACAGGGGCCGATATAGCAATCAGCCCCAGCATTTT.

Concerning this clone itself: The sample carries other DNA sequences with the same CDR3. The V call is TRBV5-6, the J call TRBJ2-3; the match to TRBD2 covers 8 bases. The junction had 6 bases not matched to a gene; V was cut back by 0 bases and J by 3 bases. Germline CDR1 is SGHDT and CDR2 is YYEEEE. The CDR3 is 16 residues long. The CDR3 sequence: CASSLATSGSTDTQYF. The CDR3 bases are TGTGCCAGCAGCTTGGCCACTAGCGGATCGACAGATACGCAGTATTTT.

This chain connects TRBV7-9 to TRBJ2-7; 13 nucleotides agree with TRBD2. Germline CDR1 reads SEHNR; CDR2 reads FQNEAQ (reference sequence). J gave up 2 bases and V 3 bases, and 7 bases lay outside the gene matches. The CDR3 totals 17 residues. CDR3 loop: CASSFTSGRVIAYEQYF. The CDR3 DNA follows: TGTGCCAGCAGCTTCACTAGCGGGAGGGTTATTGCCTACGAGCAGTACTTC.

The gene calls are TRBV27 and TRBJ1-1; D gene uncertain. The length of the CDR3 is 14 residues. V lost 4 bases, J lost 0 bases, and 9 bases lay in between. Germline values: CDR1 MNHEY, CDR2 SMNVEV (reference sequence). CDR3 nucleotides: TGTGCCAGCAGTTCCGGAGCTCTGAACACTGAAGCTTTCTTT. This codes for CASSSGALNTEAFF.

The gene calls are TRBV6-5 and TRBJ1-1; possible D gene TRBD1, 6 bases. Germline V gene sequence: CDR1 MNHEY, CDR2 SVGAGI. The V end lost 4 bases, the J end lost 0 bases, and 9 bases lay between the germline ends. The CDR3 sequence is 14 residues long. The CDR3, as DNA: TGTGCCAGCAGTTTTGAGGGGGTGAACACTGAAGCTTTCTTT. Its translation is CASSFEGVNTEAFF.

This chain uses TRBV23-1 with TRBJ1-2, with 9 bases aligning to TRBD1. Being an ORF, TRBV23-1 has a function that is uncertain. The junction had 14 bases not matched to a gene; V was cut back by 3 bases and J by 3 bases. The CDR3 runs 18 residues. CDR3 nucleotides: TGCGCCAGCAGTCAGCGGTCCCGGGACAGGGATCAGGACTATGGCTACACCTTC. It codes for CASSQRSRDRDQDYGYTF.

This clone was counted a single time. The chain combines TRBV4-3 with TRBJ2-2, with 7 bases that match TRBD2. The CDR3 is 15 residues long. The germline V gene has CDR1 LGHNA and CDR2 YSLEER. V lost 0 bases, J lost 7 bases, and 5 bases stayed unmatched. The CDR3 DNA is TGCGCCAGCAGCCAAGATCTCTCGGGAGGCGGGGAGCTGTTTTTT. Translating it yields CASSQDLSGGGELFF.

Points on this clone: A much larger clone lies one base from this, so it may be a read error. Within the sample, other DNA sequences also encode this same CDR3. The V gene is TRBV28, the J gene TRBJ2-7; 11 bases fit TRBD1. In germline, CDR1 is MDHEN, CDR2 SYDVKM. V lost 6 bases to trimming and J lost 4 bases; unmatched junction nucleotides: 5. This CDR3 region has 14 residues. The CDR3: CASSPGTGGYEQYF. CDR3 sequence (DNA): TGTGCCAGCAGCCCCGGGACAGGGGGATACGAGCAGTACTTC. Variable domain in full (rest from reference TRBV28 and TRBJ2-7): DVKVTQSSRYLVKRTGEKVFLECVQDMDHENMFWYRQDPGLGLRLIYFSYDVKMKEKGDIPEGYSVSREKKERFSLILESASTNQTSMYLCASSPGTGGYEQYFGPGTRLTVT.

The J gene is TRBJ1-2, the V gene TRBV9; the D is unclear. The CDR3 is 13 amino acids. The germline V gene has CDR1 SGDLS and CDR2 YYNGEE. The V end was cut by 0 bases, the J end by 7 bases, with 10 bases between. CDR3 DNA: TGTGCCAGCAGCGTAGAGGTGTTGGGTGGCTACACCTTC. Translation: CASSVEVLGGYTF.

Note on this clone: This same CDR3 is encoded by further DNA sequences in the sample. The CDR3 sequence: CASSQDRTSGYEQYF. For the CDR3, the DNA is TGCGCCAGCAGCCAAGATCGGACTAGCGGATACGAGCAGTACTTC. The rearrangement links TRBV4-1 to TRBJ2-7; 10 bases agree with TRBD2. There are 15 residues in the CDR3. V was clipped by 0 bases and J by 4 bases; unmatched bases: 3. CDR1 is MGHRA, CDR2 YSYEKL, per germline.

Turning to this clone: This may be a read error: a much more frequent sequence differs by one nucleotide. This CDR3 is also generated by other DNA sequences in the sample. The chain carries TRBV7-9 and TRBJ2-7; no definite D call. Germline V lookup: CDR1 SEHNR, CDR2 FQNEAQ (reference sequence). V lost 2 bases and J 4 bases, leaving 3 bases between the germline ends. This CDR3 has 11 residues. The CDR3 is CASSLTYEQYF. The DNA of the CDR3 is TGTGCCAGCAGCTTAACGTACGAGCAGTACTTC.

The rearrangement uses TRBV5-6 and TRBJ2-7; D uncertain. The CDR3 has 12 residues. Trimming took 2 bases from V and 6 from J, leaving 9 bases between them. Germline CDR1 SGHDT, CDR2 YYEEEE. DNA for the CDR3: TGTGCCAGCAGCTTATCCTCCGGCGAGCAGTACTTC. Translated, it gives CASSLSSGEQYF.

Comments on this clone: One end of the junction is discordant with germline, which a read error may explain. The chain uses TRBV13 and TRBJ2-3; 8 bases align to TRBD2. The CDR3 consists of 15 residues. CDR1 is PRHDT, CDR2 FYEKMQ, per germline (reference sequence). The DNA of the CDR3 is TGTGCCAGCGTCAGACTCCGGACTAGCACTGATACGCAGTATTTT. Translating gives CASVRLRTSTDTQYF.

V gene TRBV5-6 combines with J gene TRBJ2-3; D is perhaps TRBD2 (5 bases). The germline V and J ends were trimmed by 5 bases and 0 bases, with 10 bases remaining between them. Germline CDR1 is SGHDT and CDR2 is YYEEEE. The CDR3 covers 14 residues. The CDR3 DNA is TGTGCCAGCAGTTGGGGAGTTAGCACAGATACGCAGTATTTT. Translated, it gives CASSWGVSTDTQYF.

The gene calls are TRBV19 and TRBJ1-1, with a weak D call TRBD1 (5 bases). Per the germline V gene, CDR1 is LNHDA and CDR2 is SQIVND (reference sequence). The CDR3 has 12 residues. V was cut by 6 bases and J by 7 bases, with 12 bases left in between. Here the CDR3 reads CASSPDSREAFF. In DNA form, the CDR3 reads TGTGCCAGTAGCCCAGACAGCCGTGAAGCTTTCTTT.

The gene calls are TRBV2 and TRBJ2-1; possible D gene TRBD2, 6 bases. In germline, CDR1 is SNHLY, CDR2 FYNNEI. V gave up 1 base and J gave up 8 bases, with 15 bases separating them. The length of the CDR3 is 15 residues. In DNA, the CDR3 is TGTGCCAGCAGTGAAGGGCGGGATTGGGAGGATGAGCAGTTCTTC. This translates into CASSEGRDWEDEQFF.

This sequence joins TRBV5-1 and TRBJ2-1, with 8 bases fitting TRBD2. V lost 4 bases and J lost 0; bases outside the gene matches: 9. The V gene's germline CDR1 is SGHRS and CDR2 YFSETQ. The CDR3 loop spans 17 amino acids. The DNA of the CDR3 is TGCGCCAGCAGCCTCGAGCTCCTAGCGGGCTCCTACAATGAGCAGTTCTTC. Translating gives CASSLELLAGSYNEQFF.

The chain recombines TRBV11-3 with TRBJ2-1; 7 bases align to TRBD1. Germline CDR1 is SGHNT and CDR2 is YENEEA. This CDR3 is 16 amino acids long. Trimming at V came to 5 bases and at J to 7 bases, leaving 14 bases not matched to a gene. In nucleotides, the CDR3 is TGTGCCAGCAGCGTAGTTGGAGAGGGGGCTGATAATGAGCAGTTCTTC. It codes for CASSVVGEGADNEQFF.

The chain couples TRBV29-1 to TRBJ2-5, with a possible D match to TRBD1 (5 bases). The CDR3 consists of 12 residues. CDR1 SQVTM and CDR2 ANQGSEA come from the germline V gene. V lost 3 bases to trimming and J lost 4 bases, with 9 bases between them. CDR3 nucleotide sequence: TGCAGCGTTGATCGACAGATAGAGACCCAGTACTTC. It encodes CSVDRQIETQYF.

The V call is TRBV5-4, the J call TRBJ1-4, with unresolved D. The CDR3 covers 15 residues. The germline V gene has CDR1 SGHNT and CDR2 YYREEE (reference sequence). V was cut by 4 bases and J by 1 base, with 11 bases left in between. DNA of the CDR3: TGTGCCAGCAGCCGGCCCGGCGGAACTAATGAAAAACTGTTTTTT. The encoded protein is CASSRPGGTNEKLFF.

This chain connects TRBV5-6 to TRBJ2-7; a possible D gene is TRBD2 (5 bases). Germline lookup yields CDR1 SGHDT and CDR2 YYEEEE. The CDR3 is 15 residues long. Trimming shortened V by 1 base and J by 3 bases, and 14 bases separated the two germline ends. CDR3: CASSLNRRPLYEQYF. In nucleotides, the CDR3 is TGTGCCAGCAGCTTGAATCGGAGGCCACTCTACGAGCAGTACTTC.

Note on this clone: The same CDR3 can be traced to other DNA sequences in this sample. This sequence joins TRBV9 and TRBJ1-4; D is unresolved. Germline V CDR1 and CDR2: SGDLS, YYNGEE. The CDR3 spans 15 residues. The ends were cut back, 0 bases at V and 2 bases at J, with 8 bases in the middle. In nucleotides, the CDR3 is TGTGCCAGCAGCGTAGGGGGAGGGACTAATGAAAAACTGTTTTTT. Translation gives CASSVGGGTNEKLFF. The full variable domain, its missing parts supplied by reference TRBV9 and TRBJ1-4, is DSGVTQTPKHLITATGQRVTLRCSPRSGDLSVYWYQQSLDQGLQFLIQYYNGEERAKGNILERFSAQQFPDLHSELNLSSLELGDSALYFCASSVGGGTNEKLFFGSGTQLSVL.

This clone has just one count. The genes are TRBV28 and TRBJ1-1; no definite D call. V dropped 3 bases and J dropped 4 bases, with 12 bases sitting between them. CDR1 and CDR2 (germline): MDHEN, SYDVKM. The CDR3 has 14 amino acids. Written as DNA, the CDR3 is TGTGCCAGCAGTTTTGTGGGGATGGGCACTGAAGCTTTCTTT. Translation gives CASSFVGMGTEAFF.

The chain employs TRBV14 and TRBJ2-7; D is uncertain. The CDR3 is 14 amino acids. The germline CDR1 and CDR2 sequences are SGHDN and FVKESK. Trimming removed 4 bases at V and 2 bases at J, with 12 bases between. CDR3 nucleotides: TGTGCCAGCAGCCCCGACTTAAATGCCTACGAGCAGTACTTC. Its protein product is CASSPDLNAYEQYF.

J is TRBJ1-5 and V is TRBV2; D not resolved. The CDR3 has 17 amino acids. The V gene lost 1 base and the J gene lost 3 bases, with 16 bases spanning the gap. The germline V gene has CDR1 SNHLY and CDR2 FYNNEI. This chain's CDR3 is CASSEEAGAYYNQPQHF. The CDR3 bases are TGTGCCAGCAGTGAAGAAGCAGGCGCCTACTACAATCAGCCCCAGCATTTT.

The gene calls are TRBV27 and TRBJ1-5; D is possibly TRBD1 (5 bases). CDR3 length equals 13 residues. V was pared by 4 bases and J by 6 bases, with 10 bases between. The germline CDR1 and CDR2 sequences are MNHEY and SMNVEV (reference sequence). This CDR3 is CASSSQGVQPQHF. The CDR3 DNA reads TGTGCCAGCAGTTCACAAGGGGTTCAGCCCCAGCATTTT.

This rearrangement joins TRBV5-5 to TRBJ2-7; D is uncertain. V was clipped by 2 bases and J by 1 base, with 7 bases between them. The CDR3 is made up of 13 amino acids. The germline V gene has CDR1 SGHKS and CDR2 YYEKEE (reference sequence). The CDR3 reads CASSFHFSYEQYF. DNA of the CDR3: TGTGCCAGCAGCTTTCACTTTTCCTACGAGCAGTACTTC.